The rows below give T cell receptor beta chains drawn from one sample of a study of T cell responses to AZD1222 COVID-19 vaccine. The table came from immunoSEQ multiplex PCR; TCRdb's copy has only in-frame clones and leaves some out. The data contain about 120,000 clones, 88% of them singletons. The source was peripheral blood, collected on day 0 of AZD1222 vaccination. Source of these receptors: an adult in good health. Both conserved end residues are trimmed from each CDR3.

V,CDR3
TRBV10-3,AISLTSSGETQY
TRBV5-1,ASSPQTTLGDTQY
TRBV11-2,ASSSLPGTGAYEQY
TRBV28,ASSLTRSSYNEQF
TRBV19,ASSSVGAYEQY
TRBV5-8,AGSLRYEQY
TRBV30,AWSVRGRGGQPQH
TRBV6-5,ASSYLSRKGSGYT
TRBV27,ASSFGRNYGYT
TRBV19,ASSIGGGAPQY
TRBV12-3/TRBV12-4,ASSLHGSPLH
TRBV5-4,ASSAPGQGIYEQY
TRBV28,ATRGGGYT
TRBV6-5,ASSSLRDGSYEQY
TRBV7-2,ASSLGAGGYAYEQY
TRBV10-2,ASRTAGIEQY
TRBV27,ASSPRQGSGYT
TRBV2,ASSVGLNTEAF
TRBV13,ASSFGGRGNQPQH
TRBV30,AWSVRVSDTQY
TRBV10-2,ASSKGRGSPSSYNEQF
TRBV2,ASYGDLQANYGYT
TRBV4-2,ASSQDRVDEQF
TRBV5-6,ASTWGDNAPLH
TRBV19,ASGRGLDSPLH
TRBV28,ASSPRGGGREKLF
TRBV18,ASSRGTYTQY
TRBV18,ASSRTSSMGPSYNEQF
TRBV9,ASSGDTFLNYGYT